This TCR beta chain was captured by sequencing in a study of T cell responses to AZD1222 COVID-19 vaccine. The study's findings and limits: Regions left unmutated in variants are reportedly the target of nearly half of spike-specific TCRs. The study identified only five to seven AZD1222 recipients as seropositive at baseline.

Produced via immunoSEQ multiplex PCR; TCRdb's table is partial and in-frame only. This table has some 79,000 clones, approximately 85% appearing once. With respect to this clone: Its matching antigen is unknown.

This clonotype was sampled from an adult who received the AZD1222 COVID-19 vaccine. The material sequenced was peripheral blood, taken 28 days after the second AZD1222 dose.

CDR3 region: CASSQQNIQYF. In DNA, the CDR3 is TGTGCCAGCAGCCAACAAAACATTCAGTACTTC. The V gene is TRBV14, the J gene TRBJ2-4; D gene unclear. This CDR3 has 11 residues. Germline-derived CDR1 and CDR2 are SGHDN and FVKESK. V was pared by 2 bases and J by 5 bases, with 1 base between. The variable domain in full, with the rest retrieved from reference TRBV14 and TRBJ2-4, is EAGVTQFPSHSVIEKGQTVTLRCDPISGHDNLYWYRRVMGKEIKFLLHFVKESKQDESGMPNNRFLAERTGGTYSTLKVQPAELEDSGVYFCASSQQNIQYFGAGTRLSVL.